This TCR beta chain was obtained from a study of immune evolution from preneoplasia to lung adenocarcinoma. Study-wide results and limits: Highest clonality occurred in KRAS-mutant, not EGFR-mutant or double wild-type, nodules.

There are 14 residues in the CDR3. Trimming left V 0 bases short and J 4 bases short, with 7 bases between. The V gene's germline CDR1 is SGHRS and CDR2 YFSETQ. The protocol was immunoSEQ multiplex PCR, while the TCRdb copy is restricted to in-frame clones and leaves out a portion. Among around 10,000 clones, 82% were seen once, and the ten largest hold roughly 3.4%. For this clone: The antigen is undetermined.

Material for sequencing was FFPE minimally invasive lung adenocarcinoma tissue. The chain carries TRBV5-1 and TRBJ2-2; tentatively, D is TRBD2 (6 bases). This sequence originates from a person in their 70s with lung adenocarcinoma. The CDR3 loop reads CASSLDGGTGELFF. CDR3 nucleotide sequence: TGCGCCAGCAGCTTGGACGGGGGCACCGGGGAGCTGTTTTTT.